This entry concerns a single TCR beta chain. Its matching antigen is unknown. Measured with immunoSEQ multiplex PCR; TCRdb has only the in-frame clones, and not every one. The data contain almost 100,000 clones, about nine tenths of them singletons. The germline gives CDR1 GTSNPN, CDR2 SVGIG (reference sequence). The CDR3 length is 15 residues. V was shortened by 1 base and J by 5 bases, with 14 bases between the two germline ends. This specimen comes from a study of PD-1 blockade in classical Hodgkin lymphoma. General study points: CD4+ TCR diversity climbed significantly by C4D1, unlike CD8+ TCR diversity.

Every patient experienced relapse after autologous stem cell transplantation, and brentuximab vedotin exposure varied. The specimen comprised peripheral blood mononuclear cells (PBMCs), sampled at baseline. This TCR derives from a human donor with classical Hodgkin lymphoma. This chain uses TRBV30 with TRBJ2-2; unclear D gene. The chain's CDR3 is CAWSAGHSETGELFF. The DNA for the CDR3 is TGTGCCTGGAGTGCCGGCCACAGCGAGACCGGGGAGCTGTTTTTT.